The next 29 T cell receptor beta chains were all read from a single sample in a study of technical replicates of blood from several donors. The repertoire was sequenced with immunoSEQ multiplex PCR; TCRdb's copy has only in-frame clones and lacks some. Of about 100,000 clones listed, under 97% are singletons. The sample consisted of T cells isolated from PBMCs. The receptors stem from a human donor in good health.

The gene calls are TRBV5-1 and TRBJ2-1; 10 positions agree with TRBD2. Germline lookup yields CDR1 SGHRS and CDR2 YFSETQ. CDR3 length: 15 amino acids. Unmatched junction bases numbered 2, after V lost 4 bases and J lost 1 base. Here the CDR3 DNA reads TGCGCCAGCAGCCCGGGACTAGCGTCCTACAATGAGCAGTTCTTC. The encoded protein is CASSPGLASYNEQFF.

For the CDR3, the DNA is TGTGCCAGCAGTTATACCTTCGGGACAGGGAAGACCGGGGAGCTGTTTTTT. Translating gives CASSYTFGTGKTGELFF. The chain recombines TRBV5-8 with TRBJ2-2, with 9 bases that match TRBD1. Germline V gene sequence: CDR1 SGHTS, CDR2 YDEGEE. The CDR3 contains 17 residues. V shed 5 bases and J 5 bases; nucleotides not matched to a gene: 13.

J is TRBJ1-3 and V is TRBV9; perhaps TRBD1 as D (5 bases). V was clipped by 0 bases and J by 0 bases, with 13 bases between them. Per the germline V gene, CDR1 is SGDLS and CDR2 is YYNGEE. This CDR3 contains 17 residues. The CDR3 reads CASSVGVGGVSGNTIYF. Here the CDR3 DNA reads TGTGCCAGCAGCGTAGGAGTGGGAGGGGTCTCTGGAAACACCATATATTTT.

The CDR3 region is CASSLAQGRQETQYF. The CDR3, as DNA: TGTGCCAGCAGCTTAGCCCAGGGCCGCCAAGAGACCCAGTACTTC. The rearrangement joins TRBV7-9 to TRBJ2-5; a possible D gene is TRBD1 (5 bases). The CDR3 length is 15 residues. Germline CDR1 and CDR2: SEHNR and FQNEAQ (reference sequence). With 0 bases removed from V and 1 base from J, the gap between germline ends came to 9 bases.

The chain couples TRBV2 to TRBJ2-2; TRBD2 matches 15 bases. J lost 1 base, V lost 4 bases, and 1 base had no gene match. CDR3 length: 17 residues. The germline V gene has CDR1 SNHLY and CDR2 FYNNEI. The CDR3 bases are TGTGCCAGCAGTGTGGGACTAGCGGGAGGGAACACCGGGGAGCTGTTTTTT. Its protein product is CASSVGLAGGNTGELFF.

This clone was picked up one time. The CDR3 here is CSVASGARGSYNEQFF. CDR3 bases: TGCAGCGTGGCTAGCGGAGCCCGGGGCTCCTACAATGAGCAGTTCTTC. The chain couples TRBV29-1 to TRBJ2-1, with 7 bases matching TRBD2. Trimming cost V 6 bases and J 0 bases; bases outside gene matches: 11. The CDR3 covers 16 residues. The germline gives CDR1 SQVTM, CDR2 ANQGSEA.

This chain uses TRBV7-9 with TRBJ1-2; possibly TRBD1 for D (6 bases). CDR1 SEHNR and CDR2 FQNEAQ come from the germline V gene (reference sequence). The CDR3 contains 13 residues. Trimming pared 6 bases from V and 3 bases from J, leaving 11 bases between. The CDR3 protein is CASRSGVDYGYTF. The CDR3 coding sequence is TGTGCCAGCAGATCAGGGGTAGACTATGGCTACACCTTC.

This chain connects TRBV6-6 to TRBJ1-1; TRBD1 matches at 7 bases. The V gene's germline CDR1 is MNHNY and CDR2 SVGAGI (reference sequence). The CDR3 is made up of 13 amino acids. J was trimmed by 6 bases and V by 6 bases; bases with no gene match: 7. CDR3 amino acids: CASRSGQIPEAFF. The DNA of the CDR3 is TGTGCCAGCAGGTCGGGACAGATCCCTGAAGCTTTCTTT.

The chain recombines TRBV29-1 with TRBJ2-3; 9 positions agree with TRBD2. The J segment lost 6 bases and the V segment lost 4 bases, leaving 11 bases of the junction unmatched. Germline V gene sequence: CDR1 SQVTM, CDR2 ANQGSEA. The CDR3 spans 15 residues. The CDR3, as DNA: TGCAGCGTTGGTGTATGGCGGGAGGGGAGGGATACGCAGTATTTT. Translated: CSVGVWREGRDTQYF.

The CDR3 spells CASSSTSGRREKLFF. For the CDR3, the DNA is TGTGCCAGCAGTTCGACATCGGGGAGACGAGAAAAACTGTTTTTT. J is TRBJ1-4 and V is TRBV6-5; D ambiguous. Germline V gene data show CDR1 as MNHEY and CDR2 as SVGAGI. Between the trimmed V and J ends, which lost 4 bases and 8 bases, there was a span of 17 bases. The CDR3 is 15 residues long.

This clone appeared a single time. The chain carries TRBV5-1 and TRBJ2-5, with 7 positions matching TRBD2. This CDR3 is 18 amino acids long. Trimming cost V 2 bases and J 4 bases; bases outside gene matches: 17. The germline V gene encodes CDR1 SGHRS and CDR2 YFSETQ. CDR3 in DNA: TGCGCCAGCAGCTTTGCCTATTCGGGACTACTACCCGGAGAGACCCAGTACTTC. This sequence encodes CASSFAYSGLLPGETQYF. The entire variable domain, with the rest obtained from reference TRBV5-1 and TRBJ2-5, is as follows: KAGVTQTPRYLIKTRGQQVTLSCSPISGHRSVSWYQQTPGQGLQFLFEYFSETQRNKGNFPGRFSGRQFSNSRSEMNVSTLELGDSALYLCASSFAYSGLLPGETQYFGPGTRLLVL.

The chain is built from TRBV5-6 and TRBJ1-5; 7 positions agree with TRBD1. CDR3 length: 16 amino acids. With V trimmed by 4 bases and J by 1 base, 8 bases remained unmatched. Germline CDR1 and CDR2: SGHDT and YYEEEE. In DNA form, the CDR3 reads TGTGCCAGCAGCGTAAGACAGGGTCGCAGCAATCAGCCCCAGCATTTT. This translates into CASSVRQGRSNQPQHF.

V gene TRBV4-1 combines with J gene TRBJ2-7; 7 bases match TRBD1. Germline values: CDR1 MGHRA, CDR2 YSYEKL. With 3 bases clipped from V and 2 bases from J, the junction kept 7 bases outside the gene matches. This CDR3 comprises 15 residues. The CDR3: CASSHRTGEPYEQYF. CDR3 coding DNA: TGCGCCAGCAGCCACCGGACAGGAGAACCCTACGAGCAGTACTTC.

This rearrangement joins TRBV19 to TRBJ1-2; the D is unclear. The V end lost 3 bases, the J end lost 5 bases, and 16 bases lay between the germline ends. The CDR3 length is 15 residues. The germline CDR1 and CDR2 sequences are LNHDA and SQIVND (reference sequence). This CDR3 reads CASSIPTLGSYGYTF. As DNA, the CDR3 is TGTGCCAGTAGTATCCCCACCCTGGGCTCTTATGGCTACACCTTC.

The CDR3 coding sequence is TGTGCTAGTGGTTTGGGGGAGTCCGGGGAGCTGTTTTTT. The encoded protein is CASGLGESGELFF. The chain recombines TRBV12-5 with TRBJ2-2, with a weak D call TRBD2 (5 bases). CDR3 length: 13 residues. The germline V and J ends were trimmed by 1 base and 6 bases, with 6 bases remaining between them. Germline V gives CDR1 LGHNT, CDR2 FRNRAP.

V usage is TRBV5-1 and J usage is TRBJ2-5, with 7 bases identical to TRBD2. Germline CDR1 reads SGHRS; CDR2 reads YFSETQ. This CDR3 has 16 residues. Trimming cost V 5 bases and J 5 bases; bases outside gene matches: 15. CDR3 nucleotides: TGCGCCAGCAGGGATAGCGGGTCAGGGTTTGCGGAGACCCAGTACTTC. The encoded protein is CASRDSGSGFAETQYF.

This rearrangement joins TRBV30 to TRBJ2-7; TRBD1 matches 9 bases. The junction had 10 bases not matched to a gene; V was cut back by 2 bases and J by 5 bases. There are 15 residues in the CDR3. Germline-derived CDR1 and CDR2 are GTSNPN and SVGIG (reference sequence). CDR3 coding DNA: TGTGCCTGGAGTCCAATGGACAGGGGAGTCCACGAGCAGTACTTC. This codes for CAWSPMDRGVHEQYF.

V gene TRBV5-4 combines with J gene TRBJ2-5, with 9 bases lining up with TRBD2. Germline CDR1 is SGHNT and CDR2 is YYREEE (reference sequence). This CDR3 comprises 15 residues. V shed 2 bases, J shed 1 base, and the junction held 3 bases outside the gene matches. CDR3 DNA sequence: TGTGCCAGCAGCTTTGGGCGGGGGGGCCAAGAGACCCAGTACTTC. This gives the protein CASSFGRGGQETQYF.

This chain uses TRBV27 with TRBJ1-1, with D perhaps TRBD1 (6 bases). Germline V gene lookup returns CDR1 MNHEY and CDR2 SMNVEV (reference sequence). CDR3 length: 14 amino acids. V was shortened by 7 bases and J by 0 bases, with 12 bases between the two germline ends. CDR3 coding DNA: TGTGCCAGCAATATAGCAGGGGTGAACACTGAAGCTTTCTTT. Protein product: CASNIAGVNTEAFF.

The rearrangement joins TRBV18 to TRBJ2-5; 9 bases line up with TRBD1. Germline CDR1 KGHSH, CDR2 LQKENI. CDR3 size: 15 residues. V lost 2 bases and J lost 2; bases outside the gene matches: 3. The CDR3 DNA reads TGTGCCAGCTCACCAGGGACAGGGCGACAAGAGACCCAGTACTTC. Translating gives CASSPGTGRQETQYF.

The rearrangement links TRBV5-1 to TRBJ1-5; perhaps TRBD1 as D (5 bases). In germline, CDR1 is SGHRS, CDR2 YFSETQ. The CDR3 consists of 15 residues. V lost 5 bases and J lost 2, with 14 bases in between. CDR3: CASSPSSGGNQPQHF. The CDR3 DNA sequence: TGCGCCAGCAGTCCCTCGTCGGGGGGCAATCAGCCCCAGCATTTT.

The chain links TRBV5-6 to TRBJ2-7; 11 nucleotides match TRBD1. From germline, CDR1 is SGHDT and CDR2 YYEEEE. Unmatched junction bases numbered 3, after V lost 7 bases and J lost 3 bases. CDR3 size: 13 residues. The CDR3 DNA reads TGTGCCAGCGTCGGGACAGGGGGCTACGAGCAGTACTTC. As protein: CASVGTGGYEQYF.

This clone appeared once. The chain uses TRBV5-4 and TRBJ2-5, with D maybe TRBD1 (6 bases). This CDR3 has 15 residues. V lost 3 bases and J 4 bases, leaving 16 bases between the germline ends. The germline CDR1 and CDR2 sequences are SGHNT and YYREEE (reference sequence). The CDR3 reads CASSYPGRGGETQYF. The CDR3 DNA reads TGTGCCAGCAGCTACCCGGGTAGAGGGGGAGAGACCCAGTACTTC.

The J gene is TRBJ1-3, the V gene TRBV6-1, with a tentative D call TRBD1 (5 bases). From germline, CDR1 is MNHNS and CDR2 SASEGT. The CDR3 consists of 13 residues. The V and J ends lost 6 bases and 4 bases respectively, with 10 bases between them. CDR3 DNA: TGTGCCAGCAGGCAGGGACTCGGAAACACCATATATTTT. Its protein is CASRQGLGNTIYF.

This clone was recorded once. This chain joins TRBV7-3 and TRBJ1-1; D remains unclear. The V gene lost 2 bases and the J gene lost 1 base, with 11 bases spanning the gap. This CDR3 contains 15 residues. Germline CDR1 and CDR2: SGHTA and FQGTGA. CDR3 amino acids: CASSLLTAGNTEAFF. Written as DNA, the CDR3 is TGTGCCAGCAGCTTATTAACGGCAGGGAACACTGAAGCTTTCTTT.

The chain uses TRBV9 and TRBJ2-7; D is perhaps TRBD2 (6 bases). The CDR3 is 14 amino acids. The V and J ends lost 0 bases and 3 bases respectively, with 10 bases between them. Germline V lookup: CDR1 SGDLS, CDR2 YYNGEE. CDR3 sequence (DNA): TGTGCCAGCAGCGTAGATTACGGGAGCTACGAGCAGTACTTC. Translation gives CASSVDYGSYEQYF.

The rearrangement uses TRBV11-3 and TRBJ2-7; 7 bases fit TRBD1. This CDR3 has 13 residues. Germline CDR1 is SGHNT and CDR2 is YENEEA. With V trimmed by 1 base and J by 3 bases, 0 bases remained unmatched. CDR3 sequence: CASSLGTGYEQYF. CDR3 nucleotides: TGTGCCAGCAGCTTAGGGACAGGCTACGAGCAGTACTTC.

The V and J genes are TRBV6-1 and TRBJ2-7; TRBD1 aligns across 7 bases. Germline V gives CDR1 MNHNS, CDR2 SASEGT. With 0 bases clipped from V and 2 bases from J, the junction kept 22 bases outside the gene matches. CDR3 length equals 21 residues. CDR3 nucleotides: TGTGCCAGCAGTGAAGCCTCACACTGGACCGTGGGACAGCTCCTCACCTACGAGCAGTACTTC. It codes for CASSEASHWTVGQLLTYEQYF.

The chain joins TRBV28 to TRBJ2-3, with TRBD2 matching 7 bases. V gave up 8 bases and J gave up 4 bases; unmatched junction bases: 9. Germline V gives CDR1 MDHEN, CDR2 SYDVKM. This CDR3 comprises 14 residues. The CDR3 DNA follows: TGTGCCAGCGACACGACTAGCAGCCCAGATACGCAGTATTTT. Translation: CASDTTSSPDTQYF. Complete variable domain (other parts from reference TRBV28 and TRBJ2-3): DVKVTQSSRYLVKRTGEKVFLECVQDMDHENMFWYRQDPGLGLRLIYFSYDVKMKEKGDIPEGYSVSREKKERFSLILESASTNQTSMYLCASDTTSSPDTQYFGPGTRLTVL.